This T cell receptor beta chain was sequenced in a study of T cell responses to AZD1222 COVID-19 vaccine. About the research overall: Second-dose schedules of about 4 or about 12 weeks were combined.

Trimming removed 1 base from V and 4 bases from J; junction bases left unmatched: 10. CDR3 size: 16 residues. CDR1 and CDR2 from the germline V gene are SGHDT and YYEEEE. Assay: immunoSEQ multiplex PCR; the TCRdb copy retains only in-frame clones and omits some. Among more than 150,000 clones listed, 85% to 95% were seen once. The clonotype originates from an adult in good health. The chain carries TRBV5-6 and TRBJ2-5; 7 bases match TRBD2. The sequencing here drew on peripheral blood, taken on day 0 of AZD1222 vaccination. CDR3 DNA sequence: TGTGCCAGCAGCTTGACAATGACTAGCCAGGCAGAGACCCAGTACTTC. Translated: CASSLTMTSQAETQYF. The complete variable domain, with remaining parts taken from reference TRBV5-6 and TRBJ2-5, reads DAGVTQSPTHLIKTRGQQVTLRCSPKSGHDTVSWYQQALGQGPQFIFQYYEEEERQRGNFPDRFSGHQFPNYSSELNVNALLLGDSALYLCASSLTMTSQAETQYFGPGTRLLVL.